This T cell receptor (beta chain) originates from a study of PD-L1 blockade in urothelial cancer. In the case of this clone: The antigen is undetermined.

Findings and caveats of the study: In blood at 3 weeks, tumor-associated clones expanded more among patients with durable benefit.

This CDR3 region has 14 residues. In germline, CDR1 is MDHEN, CDR2 SYDVKM. Trimming removed 2 bases from V and 12 bases from J, with 17 bases in between. The time point: pretreatment peripheral blood. Libraries were prepared by immunoSEQ multiplex PCR; TCRdb keeps only in-frame clonotypes and omits some of them. Of some 56,000 clones listed, approximately 83% are singletons. Sample: PBMCs, taken around atezolizumab (anti-PD-L1) treatment. The TCR was taken from a man in his 70s with urothelial cancer. The chain links TRBV28 to TRBJ2-1; D remains unclear. This CDR3 is CASSLGHTSSWQFF. The CDR3 DNA reads TGTGCCAGCAGTTTAGGGCACACGAGCAGTTGGCAGTTCTTC.